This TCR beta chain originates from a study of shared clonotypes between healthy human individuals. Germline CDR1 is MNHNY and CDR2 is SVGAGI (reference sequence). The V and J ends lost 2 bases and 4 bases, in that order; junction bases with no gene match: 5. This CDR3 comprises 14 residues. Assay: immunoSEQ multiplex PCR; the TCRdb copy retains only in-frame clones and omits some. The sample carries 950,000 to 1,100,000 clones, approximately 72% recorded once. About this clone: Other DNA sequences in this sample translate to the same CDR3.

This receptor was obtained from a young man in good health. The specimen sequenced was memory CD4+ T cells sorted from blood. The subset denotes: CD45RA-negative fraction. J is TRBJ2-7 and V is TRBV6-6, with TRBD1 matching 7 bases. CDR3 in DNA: TGTGCCAGCAGTTACGATGACAGGGCTTACGAGCAGTACTTC. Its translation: CASSYDDRAYEQYF.